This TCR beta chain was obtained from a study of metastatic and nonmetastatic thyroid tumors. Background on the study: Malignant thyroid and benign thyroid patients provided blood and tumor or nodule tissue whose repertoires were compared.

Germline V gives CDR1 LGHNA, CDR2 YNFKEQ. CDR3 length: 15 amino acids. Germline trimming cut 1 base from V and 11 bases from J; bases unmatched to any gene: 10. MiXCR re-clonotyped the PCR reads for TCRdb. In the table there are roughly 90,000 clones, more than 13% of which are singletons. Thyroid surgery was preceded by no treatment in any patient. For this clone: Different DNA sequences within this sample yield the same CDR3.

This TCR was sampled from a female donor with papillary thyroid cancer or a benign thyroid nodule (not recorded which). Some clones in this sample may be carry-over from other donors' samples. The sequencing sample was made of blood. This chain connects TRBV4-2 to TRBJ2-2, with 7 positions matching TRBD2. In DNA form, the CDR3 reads TGTGCCAGCAGCCAAGGACTAGCCGGGGACGGTGAGCTGTTTTTT. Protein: CASSQGLAGDGELFF.